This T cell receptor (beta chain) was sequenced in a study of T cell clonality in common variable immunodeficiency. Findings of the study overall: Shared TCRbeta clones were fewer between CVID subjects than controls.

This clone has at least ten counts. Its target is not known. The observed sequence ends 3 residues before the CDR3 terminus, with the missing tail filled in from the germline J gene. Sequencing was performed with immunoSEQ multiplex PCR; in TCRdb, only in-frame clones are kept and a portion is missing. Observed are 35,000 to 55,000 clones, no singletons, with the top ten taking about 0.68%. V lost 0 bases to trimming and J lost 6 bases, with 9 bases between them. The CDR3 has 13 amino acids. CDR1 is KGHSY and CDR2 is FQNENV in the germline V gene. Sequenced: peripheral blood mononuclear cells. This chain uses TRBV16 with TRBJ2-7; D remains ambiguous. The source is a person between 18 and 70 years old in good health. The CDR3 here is CASSQSGPSEQYF. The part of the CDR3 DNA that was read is TGTGCCAGCAGCCAATCAGGTCCCTCCGAG.